One and the same sample provided the 30 T cell receptor beta chains below, sequenced in a study of shared clonotypes between healthy human individuals. TCRdb's table, derived via immunoSEQ multiplex PCR, lists solely in-frame clones and lacks some. The repertoire holds fewer than 600,000 clones, with roughly 80% as singletons. The material sequenced was PBMCs. Receptors were obtained from a woman aged 40 to 49 in good health. Some clones in this sample may be carry-over from other donors' samples.

This clone was detected ten times or more. The chain employs TRBV18 and TRBJ1-5, with 7 bases matching TRBD1. V was pared by 3 bases and J by 8 bases, with 7 bases of the junction left unmatched. This CDR3 contains 14 residues. Germline V gene lookup returns CDR1 KGHSH and CDR2 LQKENI. CDR3 amino acids: CASSPSGGREPQHF. In DNA, the CDR3 is TGTGCCAGCTCACCTTCAGGGGGGCGGGAGCCCCAGCATTTT.

The gene calls are TRBV28 and TRBJ2-5; tentatively, D is TRBD2 (7 bases). This CDR3 region has 17 residues. Trimming left V 4 bases short and J 5 bases short, with 23 bases between. Per the germline V gene, CDR1 is MDHEN and CDR2 is SYDVKM. The CDR3 DNA reads TGTGCCAGCAGTTCACCATATACTGGGGGGGCCGGGGAGACCCAGTACTTC. This gives the protein CASSSPYTGGAGETQYF.

CDR3: CASIQGTYEQYF. Written as DNA, the CDR3 is TGTGCCAGCATCCAGGGGACCTACGAGCAGTACTTC. The chain links TRBV6-1 to TRBJ2-7; a possible D gene is TRBD1 (6 bases). This CDR3 comprises 12 residues. V lost 7 bases, J lost 2 bases, and 9 bases lay in between. The germline V gene encodes CDR1 MNHNS and CDR2 SASEGT.

The chain couples TRBV6-6 to TRBJ1-1; tentative D call: TRBD1 (5 bases). Trimming removed 7 bases from V and 1 base from J, with 16 bases in between. In germline, CDR1 is MNHNY, CDR2 SVGAGI (reference sequence). The CDR3 has 15 residues. In DNA form, the CDR3 reads TGTGCCAGCACCTTCCTGGGGCAGGGGAACACTGAAGCTTTCTTT. It encodes CASTFLGQGNTEAFF.

This chain joins TRBV7-9 and TRBJ2-1; TRBD2 matches at 11 bases. CDR1 is SEHNR and CDR2 is FQNEAQ in the germline V gene (reference sequence). CDR3 length equals 17 residues. With 2 bases clipped from V and 4 bases from J, the junction kept 7 bases outside the gene matches. The CDR3 DNA sequence: TGTGCCAGCAGCTTACGTACCGGGACTAGCGGATACAATGAGCAGTTCTTC. Its translation: CASSLRTGTSGYNEQFF.

The V gene is TRBV5-1, the J gene TRBJ2-2; 8 bases are shared with TRBD1. The V gene's germline CDR1 is SGHRS and CDR2 YFSETQ. Trimming took 1 base from V and 1 from J; bases not matched to a gene: 3. This CDR3 is 16 amino acids long. CDR3 region: CASSLTGGQNTGELFF. For the CDR3, the DNA is TGCGCCAGCAGCTTGACAGGGGGACAGAACACCGGGGAGCTGTTTTTT.

The chain combines TRBV20-1 with TRBJ1-2; no reliable D call. The V end lost 5 bases, the J end lost 7 bases, and 8 bases lay between the germline ends. Per the germline V gene, CDR1 is DFQATT and CDR2 is SNEGSKA (reference sequence). The CDR3 covers 10 residues. CDR3 sequence reads: CSARGPGYTF. DNA for the CDR3: TGCAGTGCTCGAGGACCTGGCTACACCTTC.

The chain employs TRBV28 and TRBJ2-1; TRBD1 is a possible D gene (6 bases). Germline CDR1 is MDHEN and CDR2 is SYDVKM. This CDR3 has 14 amino acids. Trimming left V 3 bases short and J 4 bases short, with 10 bases between. CDR3: CASSFGQIYNEQFF. DNA of the CDR3: TGTGCCAGCAGTTTCGGACAGATATACAATGAGCAGTTCTTC.

The chain couples TRBV7-8 to TRBJ2-7, with 9 positions matching TRBD1. CDR3 size: 15 residues. V was pared by 1 base and J by 7 bases, with 8 bases of the junction left unmatched. Germline V gives CDR1 SGHVS, CDR2 FQNEAQ. The CDR3 sequence is CASSLEQGALREQYF. The CDR3 DNA reads TGTGCCAGCAGCTTAGAACAGGGGGCGCTTCGGGAGCAGTACTTC.

This clone was recorded a few times. The rearrangement links TRBV28 to TRBJ1-2; D unclear. The CDR3 consists of 15 residues. Germline CDR1 reads MDHEN; CDR2 reads SYDVKM. Trimming left V 6 bases short and J 7 bases short, with 21 bases between. The CDR3 DNA sequence: TGTGCCAGCAGCCTTAATCCCGGTGTGGGAGGTGGCTACACCTTC. It is translated as CASSLNPGVGGGYTF.

In the case of this clone: This specimen includes other DNA sequences encoding the same CDR3. V gene TRBV7-2 combines with J gene TRBJ2-1; 7 bases match TRBD1. There are 15 residues in the CDR3. V lost 1 base and J lost 1; bases outside the gene matches: 1. Germline values: CDR1 SGHTA, CDR2 FQGNSA. The CDR3 is CASSLGTGSYNEQFF. For the CDR3, the DNA is TGTGCCAGCAGCTTAGGGACAGGATCCTACAATGAGCAGTTCTTC.

The chain uses TRBV7-9 and TRBJ1-1; 9 nucleotides line up with TRBD1. The junction had 12 bases not matched to a gene; V was cut back by 5 bases and J by 11 bases. The germline V gene encodes CDR1 SEHNR and CDR2 FQNEAQ (reference sequence). The CDR3 is 14 amino acids. The CDR3, as DNA: TGTGCCAGCAGCCACCCGGGACAGGGTTGGTATGCTTTCTTT. It specifies CASSHPGQGWYAFF.

DNA for the CDR3: TGTGCCAGCAGCTCCGACCGCGGAGACTCAAATGAAAAACTGTTTTTT. Protein sequence: CASSSDRGDSNEKLFF. This chain uses TRBV7-9 with TRBJ1-4; D is unresolved. The CDR3 length is 16 residues. Germline V gene lookup returns CDR1 SEHNR and CDR2 FQNEAQ (reference sequence). V shed 4 bases and J shed 5 bases, with 17 bases lying between them.

The chain has TRBV4-3 and TRBJ1-3; unclear D gene. V dropped 1 base and J dropped 0 bases, with 7 bases sitting between them. The CDR3 is made up of 15 amino acids. Germline CDR1 LGHNA, CDR2 YSLEER. The CDR3 loop is CASSQAYDSGNTIYF. As DNA, the CDR3 is TGCGCCAGCAGCCAAGCCTACGACTCTGGAAACACCATATATTTT.

On this clone: Other DNA variants within this sample encode the same CDR3. The rearrangement joins TRBV28 to TRBJ2-5; maybe TRBD2 (5 bases). The germline V gene encodes CDR1 MDHEN and CDR2 SYDVKM. CDR3 size: 12 residues. Trimming stripped 3 bases from V and 4 bases from J, with 6 bases between. The CDR3 sequence is CASSFGRETQYF. The CDR3 nucleotides read TGTGCCAGCAGTTTTGGGAGAGAGACCCAGTACTTC.

The gene calls are TRBV28 and TRBJ2-7; D tentatively reads TRBD1 or TRBD2 (6 bases each). Germline V gene data show CDR1 as MDHEN and CDR2 as SYDVKM. The CDR3 is 15 amino acids. The ends were cut back, 2 bases at V and 6 bases at J, with 17 bases in the middle. Written as DNA, the CDR3 is TGTGCCAGCAGTTTACCCGGCAGGAGGGGGAGCGAGCAGTACTTC. This gives the protein CASSLPGRRGSEQYF.

The chain combines TRBV27 with TRBJ1-5; D unclear. The germline V gene has CDR1 MNHEY and CDR2 SMNVEV (reference sequence). V was shortened by 1 base and J by 6 bases, with 10 bases between the two germline ends. This CDR3 region has 14 residues. The chain's CDR3 is CASSLYPPGQPQHF. CDR3 nucleotide sequence: TGTGCCAGCAGTTTATATCCCCCCGGTCAGCCCCAGCATTTT.

This rearrangement joins TRBV27 to TRBJ2-1; the match to TRBD1 covers 7 bases. Per germline, CDR1 MNHEY and CDR2 SMNVEV (reference sequence). V lost 6 bases, J lost 7 bases, and 12 bases stayed unmatched. CDR3 size: 15 residues. The CDR3 here is CASRIGTDSWNEQFF. As DNA, the CDR3 is TGTGCCAGCAGAATCGGGACAGACTCGTGGAATGAGCAGTTCTTC.

The chain couples TRBV2 to TRBJ2-3; TRBD2 aligns across 12 bases. The CDR3 has 14 amino acids. Trimming cost V 7 bases and J 6 bases; bases outside gene matches: 5. Germline assignment: CDR1 SNHLY and CDR2 FYNNEI. In DNA, the CDR3 is TGTGCCAGCATCAACCTAGCGGGAGGGGATACGCAGTATTTT. It is translated as CASINLAGGDTQYF.

The genes are TRBV29-1 and TRBJ1-1, with 10 bases that match TRBD1. Germline V gene sequence: CDR1 SQVTM, CDR2 ANQGSEA. With 6 bases clipped from V and 7 bases from J, the junction kept 8 bases outside the gene matches. This CDR3 is built from 13 residues. CDR3 protein: CSVDRGRLGEAFF. The CDR3 DNA is TGCAGCGTCGACAGGGGGCGTCTTGGTGAAGCTTTCTTT.

Worth noting for this clone: This specimen includes other DNA sequences encoding the same CDR3. The rearrangement links TRBV7-2 to TRBJ2-5; 7 positions agree with TRBD1. This CDR3 spans 13 amino acids. Germline values: CDR1 SGHTA, CDR2 FQGNSA. V lost 6 bases to trimming and J lost 4 bases; unmatched junction nucleotides: 5. The CDR3 DNA reads TGTGCCAGCAGTCTCGACAGGGTAGAGACCCAGTACTTC. Its protein product is CASSLDRVETQYF.

Turning to this clone: The same CDR3 can be traced to other DNA sequences in this sample. The chain is built from TRBV7-3 and TRBJ1-1, with a tentative D call TRBD1 (6 bases). V shed 1 base and J shed 8 bases, with 11 bases lying between them. The CDR3 spans 13 residues. Germline V gene lookup returns CDR1 SGHTA and CDR2 FQGTGA. The DNA of the CDR3 is TGTGCCAGCAGCTTAAGCCCGGGGACAGAAGCTTTCTTT. This codes for CASSLSPGTEAFF.

V gene TRBV11-3 combines with J gene TRBJ1-1; possibly TRBD1 for D (6 bases). The CDR3 loop spans 15 amino acids. Germline-derived CDR1 and CDR2 are SGHNT and YENEEA. Trimming removed 1 base at V and 5 bases at J, with 14 bases between. The CDR3 coding sequence is TGTGCCAGCAGCTTAGGGGGGCAGGGTGAGACTGAAGCTTTCTTT. It translates to CASSLGGQGETEAFF.

This clone was detected once. The V call is TRBV28, the J call TRBJ1-3, with TRBD1 as a possible D gene (6 bases). This CDR3 contains 14 residues. CDR1 is MDHEN, CDR2 SYDVKM, per germline. Trimming took off 6 bases at V and 1 base at J, with 10 bases between the two ends. CDR3 sequence: CASRIGGSGNTIYF. CDR3 sequence (DNA): TGTGCCAGCAGGATAGGGGGTTCTGGAAACACCATATATTTT.

V is TRBV5-6 and J is TRBJ2-1; D gene ambiguous. CDR3 length: 14 residues. Germline V gene lookup returns CDR1 SGHDT and CDR2 YYEEEE. With 2 bases removed from V and 3 bases from J, the gap between germline ends came to 9 bases. The CDR3 DNA sequence: TGTGCCAGCAGCTTAGGTGGCGGCTACAATGAGCAGTTCTTC. Its translation: CASSLGGGYNEQFF.

The J gene is TRBJ2-3, the V gene TRBV5-8; weak D call: TRBD2 (5 bases). V lost 1 base and J 5 bases, leaving 8 bases between the germline ends. CDR3 length: 13 residues. CDR1 is SGHTS and CDR2 is YDEGEE in the germline V gene. The CDR3 DNA follows: TGTGCCAGCAGCTTGCGGGGTGAAGATACGCAGTATTTT. This translates into CASSLRGEDTQYF.

The V call is TRBV5-1, the J call TRBJ2-1, with a possible D match to TRBD1 (5 bases). The germline V and J ends were trimmed by 4 bases and 10 bases, with 18 bases remaining between them. Germline V lookup: CDR1 SGHRS, CDR2 YFSETQ. The CDR3 covers 14 residues. The CDR3 nucleotides are TGCGCCAGCAGCCCGGACGGACACTCTAACGAGCAGTTCTTC. This codes for CASSPDGHSNEQFF.

The rearrangement links TRBV9 to TRBJ2-7; D is possibly TRBD2 (6 bases). The CDR3 length is 14 residues. CDR1 is SGDLS and CDR2 is YYNGEE in the germline V gene. V dropped 0 bases and J dropped 7 bases, with 14 bases sitting between them. CDR3 residues: CASSVALAGREQYF. The CDR3 DNA follows: TGTGCCAGCAGCGTAGCGTTGGCAGGGAGGGAGCAGTACTTC.

This clone showed up just a few times. CDR3 coding DNA: TGTGCCAGCAGTTCGCCCAGCTCTGGGGCCAACGTCCTGACTTTC. It encodes CASSSPSSGANVLTF. The V and J genes are TRBV27 and TRBJ2-6; D gene unclear. Per germline, CDR1 MNHEY and CDR2 SMNVEV (reference sequence). This CDR3 contains 15 residues. Trimming pared 4 bases from V and 0 bases from J, leaving 7 bases between.

This clone was found a few times. V usage is TRBV29-1 and J usage is TRBJ1-5; TRBD1 aligns across 9 bases. CDR3 length: 13 residues. CDR1 is SQVTM, CDR2 ANQGSEA, per germline. V dropped 8 bases and J dropped 6; count of bases not matched to a gene: 8. The CDR3 DNA reads as TGCAGCATCGACAGGGGGTCGGGTCAGCCCCAGCATTTT. Its protein is CSIDRGSGQPQHF. The full variable domain, with the rest looked up from reference TRBV29-1 and TRBJ1-5, is SAVISQKPSRDICQRGTSLTIQCQVDSQVTMMFWYRQQPGQSLTLIATANQGSEATYESGFVIDKFPISRPNLTFSTLTVSNMSPEDSSIYLCSIDRGSGQPQHFGDGTRLSIL.